This T cell receptor (beta chain) was sequenced during a study of vaccination effects on CD4 cells after COVID-19. Germline CDR1 is KGHSH and CDR2 is LQKENI. The CDR3 loop spans 16 amino acids. After removal of 3 bases from V and 3 bases from J, the junction contained 8 bases not matched to a gene. Produced via immunoSEQ multiplex PCR; TCRdb's table is partial and in-frame only. Of just under 60,000 clones listed, roughly three quarters are singletons. With regard to this clone: Its cognate antigen is unknown.

Antigen-specific CD4+ T cells were expanded (with viral peptide pools) by the ViraFEST assay ahead of sequencing. CD4+ T cells were isolated after less than 13 days of culture. The participants, recipients of two vaccine doses, got either BNT162b2 or mRNA-1273. Each vaccine recipient was nucleocapsid antibody negative and had no prior SARS-CoV-2 infection. This sequence was found in a human donor who received a COVID-19 vaccine. This material consisted of CD4+ T cells from PBMCs cultured with HCoV-OC43 spike peptides, taken after COVID-19 vaccination. The subset denotes: HCoV-OC43 spike overlapping peptide pool stimulation. The chain joins TRBV18 to TRBJ2-5; 9 positions agree with TRBD2. The DNA for the CDR3 is TGTGCCAGCTCACCCCTCGGACTAGCGATAAAAGAGACCCAGTACTTC. This encodes CASSPLGLAIKETQYF.